This TCR beta chain was profiled in a study of human T cells and chemical hapten exposure. The wider study: The patient population, which was mostly female, had alopecia areata, totalis or universalis. Study-level points and caveats: Expanded TCRs clustered into significantly more large CDR3 similarity groups than controls, the analysis revealed.

Germline V gene data show CDR1 as SEHNR and CDR2 as FQNEAQ (reference sequence). The CDR3 is 18 residues long. V was clipped by 3 bases and J by 2 bases; unmatched bases: 15. There are a few counts of this clonotype. Its antigen is not known. Each CDR3 protein gets one entry after TCRdb re-called the RACE reads with MiXCR. The sample holds roughly 84,000 distinct CDR3 sequences, roughly a tenth seen once. Time point of the sample: patch test 2, 6 weeks after DPC sensitization. Treatment indicated: therapeutic diphenylcyclopropenone sensitization with weekly scalp DPC. Sequencing was performed on whole blood, taken in connection with sensitization to the hapten diphenylcyclopropenone (DPC). This receptor was taken from a woman between 50 and 59 years old with alopecia areata. Some clones in this sample may be carry-over from other donors' samples. The gene calls are TRBV7-9 and TRBJ1-2, with 7 bases fitting TRBD1. This chain's CDR3 is CASSFNRDRTPSNYGYTF. CDR3 sequence (DNA): TGTGCCAGCAGCTTCAATCGGGACAGAACCCCTTCCAACTATGGCTACACCTTC.